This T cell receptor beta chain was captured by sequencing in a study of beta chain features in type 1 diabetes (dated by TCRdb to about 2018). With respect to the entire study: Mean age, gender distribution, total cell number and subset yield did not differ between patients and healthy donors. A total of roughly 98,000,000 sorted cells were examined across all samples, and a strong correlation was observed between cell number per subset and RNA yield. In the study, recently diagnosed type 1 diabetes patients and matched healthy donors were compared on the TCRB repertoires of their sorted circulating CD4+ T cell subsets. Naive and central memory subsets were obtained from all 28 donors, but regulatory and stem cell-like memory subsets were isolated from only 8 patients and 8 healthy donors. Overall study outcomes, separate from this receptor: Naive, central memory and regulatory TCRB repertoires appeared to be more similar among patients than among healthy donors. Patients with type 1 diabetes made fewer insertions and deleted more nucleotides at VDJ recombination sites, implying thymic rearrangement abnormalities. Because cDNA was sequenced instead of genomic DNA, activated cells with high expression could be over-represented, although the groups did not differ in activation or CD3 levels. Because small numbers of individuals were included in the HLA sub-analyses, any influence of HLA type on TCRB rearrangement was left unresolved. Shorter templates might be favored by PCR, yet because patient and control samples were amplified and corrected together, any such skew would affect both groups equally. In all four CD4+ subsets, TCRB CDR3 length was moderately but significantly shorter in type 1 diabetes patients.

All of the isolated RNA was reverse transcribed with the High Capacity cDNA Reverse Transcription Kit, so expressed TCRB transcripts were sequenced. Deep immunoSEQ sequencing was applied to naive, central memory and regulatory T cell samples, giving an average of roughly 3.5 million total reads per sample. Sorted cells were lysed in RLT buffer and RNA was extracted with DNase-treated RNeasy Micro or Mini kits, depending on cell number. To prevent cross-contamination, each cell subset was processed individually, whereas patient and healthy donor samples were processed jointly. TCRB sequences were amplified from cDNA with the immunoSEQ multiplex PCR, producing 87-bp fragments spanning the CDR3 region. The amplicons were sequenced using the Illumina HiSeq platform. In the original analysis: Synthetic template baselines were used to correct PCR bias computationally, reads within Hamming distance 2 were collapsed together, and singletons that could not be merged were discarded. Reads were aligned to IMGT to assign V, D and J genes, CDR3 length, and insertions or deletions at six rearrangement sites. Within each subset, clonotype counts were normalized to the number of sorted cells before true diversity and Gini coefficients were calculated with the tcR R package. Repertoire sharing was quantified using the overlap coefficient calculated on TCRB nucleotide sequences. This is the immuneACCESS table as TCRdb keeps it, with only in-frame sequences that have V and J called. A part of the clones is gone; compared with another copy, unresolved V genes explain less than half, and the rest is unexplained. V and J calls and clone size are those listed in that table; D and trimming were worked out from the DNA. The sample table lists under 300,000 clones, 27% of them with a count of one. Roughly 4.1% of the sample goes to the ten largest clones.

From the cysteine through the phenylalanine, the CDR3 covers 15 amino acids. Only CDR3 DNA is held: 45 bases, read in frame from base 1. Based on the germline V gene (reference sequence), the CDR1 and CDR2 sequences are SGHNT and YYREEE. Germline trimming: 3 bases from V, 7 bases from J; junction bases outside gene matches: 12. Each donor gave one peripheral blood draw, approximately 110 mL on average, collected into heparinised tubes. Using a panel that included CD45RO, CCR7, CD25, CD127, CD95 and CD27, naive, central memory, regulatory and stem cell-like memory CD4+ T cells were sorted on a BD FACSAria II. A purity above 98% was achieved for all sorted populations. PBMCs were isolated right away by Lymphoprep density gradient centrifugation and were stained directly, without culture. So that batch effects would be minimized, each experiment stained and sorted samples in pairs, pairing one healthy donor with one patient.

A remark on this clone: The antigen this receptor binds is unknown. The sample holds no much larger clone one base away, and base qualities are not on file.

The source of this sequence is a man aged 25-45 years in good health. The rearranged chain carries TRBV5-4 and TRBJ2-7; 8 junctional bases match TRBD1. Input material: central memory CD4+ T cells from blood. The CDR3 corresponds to CASSSKTGGPSEQYF. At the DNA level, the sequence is TGTGCCAGCAGCTCGAAAACAGGGGGTCCTTCTGAGCAGTACTTC. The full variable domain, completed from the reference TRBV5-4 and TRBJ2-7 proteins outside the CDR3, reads ETGVTQSPTHLIKTRGQQVTLRCSSQSGHNTVSWYQQALGQGPQFIFQYYREEENGRGNFPPRFSGLQFPNYSSELNVNALELDDSALYLCASSSKTGGPSEQYFGPGTRLTVT.